This T cell receptor beta chain was found in a study of breast tumors, draining lymph nodes, adjacent tissues (dated by TCRdb to 2016 to 2017). Turning to the overall study: In breast cancer patients, the study compared the TCR beta repertoires of tumor, adjacent nontumor tissue and axillary lymph nodes. In human breast cancer, the study set out to assess how tumor, surrounding tissue and draining lymph node repertoires relate to one another and whether T cells might be exchanged between them. Results the study describes overall, beyond this receptor: Rather than being directly demonstrated, the conclusion that tumor T cells originate in lymph nodes was presented as consistent with a hypothesis. Tumor T-cell repertoires showed less diversity than lymph node repertoires and more diversity than nontumor tissue repertoires, and tumor T-cell repertoires showed preferential V and J gene usage. Tumor and nontumor tissue repertoires were found to be significantly more similar in luminal-like than in basal-like breast cancer. The data were considered consistent with the idea that most tumor T cells come from the lymph node and then expand in tumor tissue.

Sequenced using an Illumina HiSeq 2000. TCR beta chain libraries were generated by multiplex PCR amplification. High-throughput sequencing was used to analyze the amplified TCR beta chain products. The public sequencing data were trimmed at Q25 with fastp and processed into clonotypes with MiXCR by TCRdb, which kept only in-frame beta chains. For every CDR3 protein sequence, its rows merge into one entry that carries the most common genes and DNA. This sample has 65,000 to 80,000 distinct CDR3 sequences in its table, and approximately 20% of those were observed once. The ten largest make up about 2.2% of the sample. CDR1 and CDR2, looked up from the germline V gene, are LGHNA and YNFKEQ. From the cysteine through the phenylalanine, the CDR3 covers 14 amino acids. Only CDR3 DNA remains: 42 bases, in frame from the first base. After removal of 1 base from V and 3 bases from J, the junction retains 0 bases not matched to a gene.

In this sample, this clonotype turned up many times. It lacks a known antigen. Per-base qualities were not stored, and no clone one base away is much larger. Lymph node samples came from the axillary draining lymph nodes of breast cancer patients. Material: axillary lymph node tissue. Recombination linked TRBV4-2 to TRBJ2-7, with 10 bases aligning to TRBD2. The sequence derives from a female donor with breast cancer. Some clones in this sample may be carry-over from other donors' samples. The base sequence is TGTGCCAGCAGCCAAGTAGCGGGAGGCTACGAGCAGTACTTC. Protein translation: CASSQVAGGYEQYF.